This T cell receptor (beta chain) stems from a study of blood T cell repertoires in COVID-19. Turning to the study itself: Donors in the United States, Italy and Spain gave samples during acute or convalescent COVID-19. The cDNA or gDNA used as material had been derived from T cells, B-cell-depleted T cells, or PBMCs.

Per germline, CDR1 SGHRS and CDR2 YFSETQ. This CDR3 is 12 amino acids long. After removal of 5 bases from V and 5 bases from J, the junction contained 3 bases not matched to a gene. Profiling relied on immunoSEQ multiplex PCR, and the TCRdb table lists in-frame clones only, not all of them. In the table there are about 180,000 clones, 80% to 90% of which are singletons. This receptor was obtained from a man aged 40-50 years with active or convalescent COVID-19. The chain links TRBV5-1 to TRBJ2-5, with 7 bases matching TRBD1. Material for sequencing was peripheral blood. CDR3 loop: CASRDRTETQYF. CDR3 nucleotides: TGCGCCAGCAGGGACAGGACGGAGACCCAGTACTTC. Supplemented by reference TRBV5-1 and TRBJ2-5, the full variable domain reads KAGVTQTPRYLIKTRGQQVTLSCSPISGHRSVSWYQQTPGQGLQFLFEYFSETQRNKGNFPGRFSGRQFSNSRSEMNVSTLELGDSALYLCASRDRTETQYFGPGTRLLVL.